This T cell receptor (beta chain) was captured by sequencing in a study of T-cell reconstitution after alpha-beta-depleted transplantation in children (dated by TCRdb to 2016 to 2018). In the study overall: T-cell immune reconstitution after TCRalphabeta/CD19-depleted allogeneic hematopoietic cell transplantation in children was quantitatively tracked in the study by means of TCR repertoire profiling.

Receptor libraries were prepared by PCR. This sample was sequenced with an Illumina HiSeq 2500. TCR library preparation used molecular barcoding, with unique molecular identifiers applied to normalize quantification of the TCRbeta repertoire. TCRdb cleaned the public reads at Q25 with fastp, built clones with MiXCR and kept in-frame beta chains. Each CDR3 protein appears once, grouped with its most common genes and DNA. The sample table holds 780,000 or so distinct CDR3 sequences, of which under 20% were seen once. The ten largest clones add up to about 5% of the sample. Study-wide findings and limitations: Over subsequent months, a decline in hyperexpanded clone frequencies was noted, and after one year, T-cell counts and TCRbeta diversity were mostly ascribed to newly produced T cells. In some patients, the high TCRbeta diversity seen at day 60 was put down to recipient T cells and intrathymic progenitors that had survived conditioning. Apparently early alphabetaT-cell count recovery about two months after transplant reportedly relied on only several hundred rapidly expanded clones derived from non-depleted graft cells.

About this clonotype: This receptor's antigen is unknown. Base qualities were left out, and no much larger clone turns up one base away.

The CDR3 contains 19 residues, cysteine and phenylalanine counted. Here the CDR3 DNA is all that survives: 57 bases in frame from base 1. The germline V gene encodes CDR1 SGHAT and CDR2 FQNNGV. V loses 4 bases at its end and J loses 4 bases; junction bases beyond the gene matches: 12. The treatment or condition label, as the study defines it: allogeneic hematopoietic cell transplantation with graft depleted of TCRalphabeta T cells and CD19 B cells. TCRalphabeta/CD19-depleted allogeneic hematopoietic cell grafts were given to the transplant recipients, all of whom were children. The receptor's source is a male patient younger than 18 who had a stem cell transplant for acute lymphoblastic leukemia, so the T cells may come from the graft donor. The chain couples TRBV11-2 to TRBJ2-2; 13 middle bases align to TRBD2. This specimen was PBMCs, mostly from graft donor cells, taken 360 days after TCRalphabeta/CD19-depleted stem cell transplant. The CDR3: CASSSTGLAGVSGTGELFF. The DNA sequence reads TGTGCCAGCAGCTCCACTGGACTAGCGGGAGTCTCCGGCACCGGGGAGCTGTTTTTT. With all but the CDR3 taken from the reference TRBV11-2 and TRBJ2-2 genes, the full variable domain is: EAGVAQSPRYKIIEKRQSVAFWCNPISGHATLYWYQQILGQGPKLLIQFQNNGVVDDSQLPKDRFSAERLKGVDSTLKIQPAKLEDSAVYLCASSSTGLAGVSGTGELFFGEGSRLTVL.